This entry features one T cell receptor (beta chain) sequence. Its target is unknown. Other nucleotide sequences in the sample specify the same CDR3. Assay runs were performed at deep level. Measured with immunoSEQ multiplex PCR; TCRdb has only the in-frame clones, and not every one. The sample shows more than 2 million clones, roughly 95% of them seen only once. This record belongs to a study of shared clonotypes between healthy human individuals. Points from the study as a whole: Naive subsets, compared against memory subsets, generally had larger estimated richness values.

Positively selected for CCR7, the CD45RO-negative cells used as naive CD8 cells excluded terminally differentiated effector memory CD45RA+ cells. V was cut by 3 bases and J by 0 bases, with 8 bases left in between. Germline V lookup: CDR1 MNHEY, CDR2 SVGAGI. The CDR3 extends over 15 amino acids. The chain links TRBV6-5 to TRBJ2-2; possibly TRBD2 for D (6 bases). The clonotype was recovered from a man in his late teens or twenties in good health. What was sequenced was naive CD8+ T cells sorted from blood. CDR3: CASSYRLANTGELFF. As DNA, the CDR3 is TGTGCCAGCAGTTATCGACTAGCGAACACCGGGGAGCTGTTTTTT.